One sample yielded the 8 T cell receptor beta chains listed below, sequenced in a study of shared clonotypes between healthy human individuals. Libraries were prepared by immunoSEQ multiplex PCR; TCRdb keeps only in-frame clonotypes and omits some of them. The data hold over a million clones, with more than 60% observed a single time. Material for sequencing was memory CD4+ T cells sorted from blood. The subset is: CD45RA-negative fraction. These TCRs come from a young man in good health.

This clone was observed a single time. For the CDR3, the DNA is TGTGCCAGCAGGGGGGGGGCTAACTATGGCTACACCTTC. Translating gives CASRGGANYGYTF. The gene calls are TRBV28 and TRBJ1-2, with D tentatively TRBD1 (5 bases). The germline gives CDR1 MDHEN, CDR2 SYDVKM. With 6 bases removed from V and 0 bases from J, the gap between germline ends came to 8 bases. The CDR3 runs to 13 residues.

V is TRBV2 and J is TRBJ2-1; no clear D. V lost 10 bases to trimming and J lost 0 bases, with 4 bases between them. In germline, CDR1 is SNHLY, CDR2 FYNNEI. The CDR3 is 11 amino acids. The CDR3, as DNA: TGTGCCACAAGCTCCTACAATGAGCAGTTCTTC. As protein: CATSSYNEQFF.

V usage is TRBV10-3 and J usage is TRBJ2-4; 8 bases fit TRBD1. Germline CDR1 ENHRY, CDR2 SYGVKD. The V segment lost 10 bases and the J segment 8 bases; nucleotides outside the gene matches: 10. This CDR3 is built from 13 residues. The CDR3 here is CASGQGARDIQYF. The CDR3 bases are TGTGCCAGCGGACAGGGCGCCAGAGACATTCAGTACTTC.

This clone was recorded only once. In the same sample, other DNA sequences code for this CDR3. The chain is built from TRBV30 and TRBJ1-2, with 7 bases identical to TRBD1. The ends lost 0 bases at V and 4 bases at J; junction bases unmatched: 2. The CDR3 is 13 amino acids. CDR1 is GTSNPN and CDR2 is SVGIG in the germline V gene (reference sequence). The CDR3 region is CAWSVGTAYGYTF. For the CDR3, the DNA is TGTGCCTGGAGTGTAGGGACAGCCTATGGCTACACCTTC.

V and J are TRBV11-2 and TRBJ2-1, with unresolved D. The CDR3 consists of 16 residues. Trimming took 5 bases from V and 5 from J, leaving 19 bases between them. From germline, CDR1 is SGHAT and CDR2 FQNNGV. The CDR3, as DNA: TGTGCCAGCAGCCAATTCCTACCTTACGCCAACAATGAGCAGTTCTTC. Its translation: CASSQFLPYANNEQFF.

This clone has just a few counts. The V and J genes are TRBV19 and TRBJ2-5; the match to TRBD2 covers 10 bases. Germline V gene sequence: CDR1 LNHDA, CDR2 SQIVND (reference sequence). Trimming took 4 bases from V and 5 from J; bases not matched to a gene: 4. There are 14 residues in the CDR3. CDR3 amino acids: CASSKAGGFETQYF. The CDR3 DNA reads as TGTGCCAGTAGTAAAGCGGGAGGGTTTGAGACCCAGTACTTC.

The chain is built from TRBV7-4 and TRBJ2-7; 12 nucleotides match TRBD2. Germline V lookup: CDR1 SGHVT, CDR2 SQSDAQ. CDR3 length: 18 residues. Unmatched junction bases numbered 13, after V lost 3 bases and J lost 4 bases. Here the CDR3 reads CASSFKRTSGTGAYEQYF. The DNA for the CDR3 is TGTGCCAGCAGCTTTAAAAGGACTAGCGGGACTGGCGCGTACGAGCAGTACTTC.

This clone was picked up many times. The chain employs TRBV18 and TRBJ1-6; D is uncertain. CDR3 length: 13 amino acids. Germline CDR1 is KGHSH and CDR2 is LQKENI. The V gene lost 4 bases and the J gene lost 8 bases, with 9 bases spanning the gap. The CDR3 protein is CASSLGRDSPLHF. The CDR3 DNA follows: TGTGCCAGCTCACTTGGACGGGATTCACCCCTCCACTTT.